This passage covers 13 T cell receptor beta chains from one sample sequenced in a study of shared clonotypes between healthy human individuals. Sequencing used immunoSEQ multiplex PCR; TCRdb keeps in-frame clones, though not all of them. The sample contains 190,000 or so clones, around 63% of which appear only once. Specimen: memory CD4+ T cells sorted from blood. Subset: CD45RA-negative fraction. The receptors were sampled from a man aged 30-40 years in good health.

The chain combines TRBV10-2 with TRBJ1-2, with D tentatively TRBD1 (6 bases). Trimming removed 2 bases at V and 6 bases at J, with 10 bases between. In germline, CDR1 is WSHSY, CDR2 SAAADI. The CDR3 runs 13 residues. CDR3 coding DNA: TGCGCCAGCAGTGAGAGGGGGGCGAATGGCTACACCTTC. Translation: CASSERGANGYTF.

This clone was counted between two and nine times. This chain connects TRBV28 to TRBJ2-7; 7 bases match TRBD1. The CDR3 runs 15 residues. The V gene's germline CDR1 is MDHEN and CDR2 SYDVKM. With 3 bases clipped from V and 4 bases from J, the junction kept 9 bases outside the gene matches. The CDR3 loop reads CASSFPGTERYEQYF. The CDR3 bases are TGTGCCAGCAGTTTCCCCGGGACAGAAAGATACGAGCAGTACTTC.

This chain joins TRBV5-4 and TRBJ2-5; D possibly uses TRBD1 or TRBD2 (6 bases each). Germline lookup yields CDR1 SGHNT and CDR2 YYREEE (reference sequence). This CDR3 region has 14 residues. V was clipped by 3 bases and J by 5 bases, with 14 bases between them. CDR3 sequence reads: CASSSKIGGETQYF. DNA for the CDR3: TGTGCCAGCAGCTCTAAAATCGGGGGCGAGACCCAGTACTTC.

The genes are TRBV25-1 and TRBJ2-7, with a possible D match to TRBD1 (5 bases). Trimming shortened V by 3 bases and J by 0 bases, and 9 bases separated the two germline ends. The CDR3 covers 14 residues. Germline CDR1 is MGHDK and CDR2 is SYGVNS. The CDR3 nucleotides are TGTGCCAGCAGTGACAAGGACACCTCCTACGAGCAGTACTTC. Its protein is CASSDKDTSYEQYF.

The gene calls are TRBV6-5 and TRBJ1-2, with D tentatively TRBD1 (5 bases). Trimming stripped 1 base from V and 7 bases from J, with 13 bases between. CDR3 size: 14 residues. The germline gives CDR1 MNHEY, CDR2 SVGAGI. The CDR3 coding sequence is TGTGCCAGCAGTTACTTGACAGAAAGTTCTGGCTACACCTTC. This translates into CASSYLTESSGYTF.

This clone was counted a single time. The chain's CDR3 is CATSLLLNTEAFF. CDR3 in DNA: TGCGCCACCTCGCTTCTATTGAACACTGAAGCTTTCTTT. This sequence joins TRBV5-1 and TRBJ1-1; no reliable D call. The CDR3 runs to 13 residues. The germline V gene encodes CDR1 SGHRS and CDR2 YFSETQ. The V end lost 9 bases, the J end lost 0 bases, and 12 bases lay between the germline ends.

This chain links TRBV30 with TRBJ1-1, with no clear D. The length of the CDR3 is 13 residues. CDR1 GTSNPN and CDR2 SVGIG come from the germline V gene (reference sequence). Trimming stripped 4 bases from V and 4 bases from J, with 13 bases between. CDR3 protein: CAWKAPAGTEAFF. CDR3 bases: TGTGCCTGGAAGGCCCCGGCTGGCACTGAAGCTTTCTTT.

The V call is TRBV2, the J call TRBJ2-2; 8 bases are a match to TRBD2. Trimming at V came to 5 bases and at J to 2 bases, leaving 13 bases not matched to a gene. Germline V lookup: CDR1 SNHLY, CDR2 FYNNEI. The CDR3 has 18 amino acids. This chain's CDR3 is CASSPRSPSGFNTGELFF. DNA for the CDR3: TGTGCCAGCAGTCCGAGGAGTCCTAGCGGGTTTAACACCGGGGAGCTGTTTTTT.

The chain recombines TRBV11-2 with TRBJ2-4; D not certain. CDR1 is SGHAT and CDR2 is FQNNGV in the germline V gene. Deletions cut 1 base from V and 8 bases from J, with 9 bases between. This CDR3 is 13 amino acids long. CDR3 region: CASSLASWDIQYF. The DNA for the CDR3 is TGTGCCAGCAGCTTAGCGTCTTGGGACATTCAGTACTTC.

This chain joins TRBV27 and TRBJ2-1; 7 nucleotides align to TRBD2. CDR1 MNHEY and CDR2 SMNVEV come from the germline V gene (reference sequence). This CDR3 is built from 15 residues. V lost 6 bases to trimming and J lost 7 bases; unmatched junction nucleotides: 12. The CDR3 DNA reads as TGTGCCAGCAGCCTCCGGCGAGGGCGGGAGAATGAGCAGTTCTTC. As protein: CASSLRRGRENEQFF.

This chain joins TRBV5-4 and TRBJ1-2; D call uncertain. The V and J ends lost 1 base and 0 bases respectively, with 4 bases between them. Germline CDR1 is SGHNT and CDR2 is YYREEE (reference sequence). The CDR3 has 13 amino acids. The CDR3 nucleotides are TGTGCCAGCAGCTTGCGGGCTAACTATGGCTACACCTTC. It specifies CASSLRANYGYTF.

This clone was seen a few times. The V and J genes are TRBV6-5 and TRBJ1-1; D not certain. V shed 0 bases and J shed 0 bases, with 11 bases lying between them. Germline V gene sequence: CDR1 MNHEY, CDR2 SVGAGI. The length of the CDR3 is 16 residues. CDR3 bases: TGTGCCAGCAGTTACTCGATGGCTGGGATGAACACTGAAGCTTTCTTT. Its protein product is CASSYSMAGMNTEAFF.

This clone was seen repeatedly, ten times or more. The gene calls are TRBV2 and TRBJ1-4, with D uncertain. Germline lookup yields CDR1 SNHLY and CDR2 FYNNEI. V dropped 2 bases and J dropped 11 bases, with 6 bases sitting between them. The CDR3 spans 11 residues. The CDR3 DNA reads TGTGCCAGCAGTGAATGGGCCAAACTGTTTTTT. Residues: CASSEWAKLFF.